Sequencing of this T cell receptor (beta chain) was carried out in a study of T cells in Graves' hyperthyroidism and ophthalmopathy. Trimming took off 3 bases at V and 5 bases at J, with 10 bases between the two ends. Germline V gives CDR1 MNHNS, CDR2 SASEGT. The CDR3 covers 13 residues. Ophthalmopathy patients showed a Clinical Activity Score of at least 3, NOSPECS grade of at least 4 and duration under 3 months. Diagnosis rested on symptoms, serum thyroxine and TRAb, thyroid ultrasound, and orbital computed tomography. In its sample, this clonotype was seen many times. Amplification of TCR beta CDR3 regions was performed using RNA transcripts as template. First-round RT-PCR of the TCR CDR3 relied on the HTBI primer set. TCRdb re-called the multiplex PCR reads through MiXCR, storing one row per CDR3 protein. In the table there are 250,000 to 400,000 distinct CDR3 sequences, roughly 13% of which are singletons.

This sequence joins TRBV6-1 and TRBJ1-1; D is unclear. The TCR sequence derives from a woman aged 40 to 50 with Graves' ophthalmopathy. The sequenced sample consisted of blood. CDR3 nucleotides: TGTGCCAGCAGTGAGTGGAGGGTGACTGAAGCTTTCTTT. Translated: CASSEWRVTEAFF.